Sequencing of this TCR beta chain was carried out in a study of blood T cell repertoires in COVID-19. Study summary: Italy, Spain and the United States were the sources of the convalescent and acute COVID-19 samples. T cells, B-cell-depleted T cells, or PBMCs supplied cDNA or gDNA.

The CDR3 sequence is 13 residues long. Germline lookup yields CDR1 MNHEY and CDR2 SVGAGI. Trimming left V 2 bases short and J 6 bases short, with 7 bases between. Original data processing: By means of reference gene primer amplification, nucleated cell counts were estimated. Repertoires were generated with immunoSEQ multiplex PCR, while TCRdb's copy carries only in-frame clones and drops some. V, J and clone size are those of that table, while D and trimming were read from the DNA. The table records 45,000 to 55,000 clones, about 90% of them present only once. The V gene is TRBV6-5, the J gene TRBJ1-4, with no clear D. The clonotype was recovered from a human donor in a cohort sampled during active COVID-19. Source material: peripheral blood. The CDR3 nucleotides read TGTGCCAGCAGTTACGGCCGCTATGAAAAACTGTTTTTT. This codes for CASSYGRYEKLFF.